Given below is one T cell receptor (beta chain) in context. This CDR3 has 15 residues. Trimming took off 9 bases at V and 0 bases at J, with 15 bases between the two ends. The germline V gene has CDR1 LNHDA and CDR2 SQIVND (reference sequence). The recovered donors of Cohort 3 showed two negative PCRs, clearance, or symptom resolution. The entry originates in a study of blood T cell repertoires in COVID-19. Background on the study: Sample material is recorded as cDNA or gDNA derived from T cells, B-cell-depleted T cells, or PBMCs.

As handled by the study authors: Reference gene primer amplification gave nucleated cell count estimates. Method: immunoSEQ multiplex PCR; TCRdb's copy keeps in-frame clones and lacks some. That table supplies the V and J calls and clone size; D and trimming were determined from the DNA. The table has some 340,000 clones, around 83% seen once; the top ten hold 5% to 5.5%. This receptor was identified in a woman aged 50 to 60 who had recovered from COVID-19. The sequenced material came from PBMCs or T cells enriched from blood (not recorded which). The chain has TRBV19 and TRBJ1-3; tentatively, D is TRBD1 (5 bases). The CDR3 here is CASDAGPISGNTIYF. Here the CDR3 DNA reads TGTGCCAGCGATGCGGGACCTATCTCTGGAAACACCATATATTTT.